These 31 T cell receptor beta chains originate from one sample sequenced in a study of blood T cell repertoires in COVID-19. Data came from immunoSEQ multiplex PCR; TCRdb stores just in-frame clones and leaves some out. In the table there are 200,000 to 250,000 clones, around 82% of which are singletons. Sequencing was performed on peripheral blood. The receptors here all came from a man aged 45-65 years with active or convalescent COVID-19.

V gene TRBV19 combines with J gene TRBJ2-5; no firm D call. V was pared by 4 bases and J by 2 bases, with 8 bases between. The CDR3 totals 13 residues. Looked up from germline, CDR1 is LNHDA and CDR2 is SQIVND (reference sequence). In DNA form, the CDR3 reads TGTGCCAGTAGTAGGCTGCATCAAGAGACCCAGTACTTC. Translated: CASSRLHQETQYF.

The rearrangement joins TRBV29-1 to TRBJ2-3; TRBD1 aligns across 11 bases. Trimming at V came to 6 bases and at J to 2 bases, leaving 7 bases not matched to a gene. The CDR3 covers 15 residues. CDR1 and CDR2 from the germline V gene are SQVTM and ANQGSEA. CDR3 DNA sequence: TGCAGCGTCGTCCGGACAGGGGGCCTCACAGATACGCAGTATTTT. This gives the protein CSVVRTGGLTDTQYF.

This chain joins TRBV15 and TRBJ2-2, with 13 bases lining up with TRBD2. This CDR3 has 17 residues. The germline V gene has CDR1 LNHNV and CDR2 YYDKDF (reference sequence). After removal of 5 bases from V and 0 bases from J, the junction contained 3 bases not matched to a gene. CDR3: CATSGTSGTPNTGELFF. In nucleotides, the CDR3 is TGTGCCACCAGCGGGACTAGCGGGACGCCGAACACCGGGGAGCTGTTTTTT.

The genes are TRBV6-5 and TRBJ1-5; D is unclear. The CDR3 contains 15 residues. V shed 8 bases and J shed 0 bases, with 14 bases lying between them. Germline V lookup: CDR1 MNHEY, CDR2 SVGAGI. DNA of the CDR3: TGTGCCAGCCGTTCGTCCGGGAGTAGCAATCAGCCCCAGCATTTT. The encoded protein is CASRSSGSSNQPQHF.

This chain uses TRBV21-1 with TRBJ1-1; the D segment call TRBD1 is taken from the table without a DNA check. TRBV21-1 is deemed a pseudogene. This CDR3 has 16 amino acids. The CDR3 sequence is CASKERDRAFGTEAFF. The CDR3 nucleotides are TGTGCCAGCAAGGAACGGGACAGGGCTTTCGGCACTGAAGCTTTCTTT.

At least ten counts were recorded for this clone. The chain joins TRBV4-1 to TRBJ1-1; the D gene is possibly TRBD1 (6 bases). From germline, CDR1 is MGHRA and CDR2 YSYEKL. The ends were cut back, 5 bases at V and 0 bases at J, with 16 bases in the middle. There are 16 residues in the CDR3. The DNA of the CDR3 is TGCGCCAGCAGCGGGTCAGGACAGTCCATGAACACTGAAGCTTTCTTT. This codes for CASSGSGQSMNTEAFF.

The chain uses TRBV15 and TRBJ2-3; TRBD2 is a possible D gene (5 bases). The CDR3 contains 15 residues. Trimming shortened V by 0 bases and J by 1 base, and 8 bases separated the two germline ends. Germline V gives CDR1 LNHNV, CDR2 YYDKDF (reference sequence). The DNA for the CDR3 is TGTGCCACCAGCAGAGAGGCAGCGGGCACAGATACGCAGTATTTT. This encodes CATSREAAGTDTQYF.

In DNA form, the CDR3 reads TGTGCCAGCTCGCGGACAGGGAGGAGTTCCTACAATGAGCAGTTCTTC. It encodes CASSRTGRSSYNEQFF. The chain recombines TRBV18 with TRBJ2-1; 8 bases are a match to TRBD1. The CDR3 length is 16 residues. Germline CDR1 KGHSH, CDR2 LQKENI. The V segment lost 6 bases and the J segment 1 base; nucleotides outside the gene matches: 8. The variable domain in full, with the rest retrieved from reference TRBV18 and TRBJ2-1, is NAGVMQNPRHLVRRRGQEARLRCSPMKGHSHVYWYRQLPEEGLKFMVYLQKENIIDESGMPKERFSAEFPKEGPSILRIQQVVRGDSAAYFCASSRTGRSSYNEQFFGPGTRLTVL.

V is TRBV5-1 and J is TRBJ2-3, with 10 bases aligning to TRBD1. Germline CDR1 and CDR2: SGHRS and YFSETQ. Losses at the gene ends were 4 bases for V and 12 bases for J; bases not matched to a gene: 20. This CDR3 has 17 amino acids. The CDR3 region is CASSRRGTGVSPNPQYF. The CDR3 DNA reads TGCGCCAGCAGCCGGAGAGGGACAGGGGTCAGCCCTAACCCCCAGTATTTT.

CDR3 sequence reads: CASSLGTSGRTDTQYF. CDR3 nucleotides: TGTGCCAGCAGCTTAGGGACTAGCGGACGCACAGATACGCAGTATTTT. V usage is TRBV5-4 and J usage is TRBJ2-3; TRBD2 matches at 11 bases. V dropped 2 bases and J dropped 1; count of bases not matched to a gene: 3. CDR1 is SGHNT, CDR2 YYREEE, per germline (reference sequence). The CDR3 covers 16 residues.

About this clone itself: The same CDR3 also results from other DNA sequences found in this sample. The chain couples TRBV7-9 to TRBJ1-5; no definite D call. From germline, CDR1 is SEHNR and CDR2 FQNEAQ (reference sequence). The CDR3 has 14 amino acids. Deletions cut 0 bases from V and 4 bases from J, with 7 bases between. As DNA, the CDR3 is TGTGCCAGCAGCTTAGCGGGAGGGAATCAGCCCCAGCATTTT. It codes for CASSLAGGNQPQHF.

The chain employs TRBV11-3 and TRBJ1-2; no clear D gene. Trimming removed 3 bases from V and 5 bases from J, with 13 bases in between. Germline V gene sequence: CDR1 SGHNT, CDR2 YENEEA. The CDR3 is made up of 14 amino acids. The CDR3, as DNA: TGTGCCAGCAGCTTCGGCAGGACTATATATGGCTACACCTTC. It specifies CASSFGRTIYGYTF.

The chain uses TRBV6-5 and TRBJ1-5; D is unclear. Germline CDR1 and CDR2: MNHEY and SVGAGI. This CDR3 is built from 14 residues. With 10 bases removed from V and 2 bases from J, the gap between germline ends came to 15 bases. The CDR3 protein is CATTGVHGNQPQHF. The CDR3 DNA reads TGTGCCACGACGGGAGTTCATGGCAATCAGCCCCAGCATTTT.

The chain is built from TRBV28 and TRBJ1-2, with D tentatively TRBD1 (5 bases). The CDR3 is made up of 12 amino acids. V gave up 8 bases and J gave up 2 bases, with 9 bases separating them. CDR1 MDHEN and CDR2 SYDVKM come from the germline V gene. As DNA, the CDR3 is TGTGCCAGCTCCCCAGGGAACTATGGCTACACCTTC. This translates into CASSPGNYGYTF.

This clone was counted only a few times. The chain carries TRBV27 and TRBJ2-3; the match to TRBD2 covers 8 bases. This CDR3 spans 15 amino acids. Unmatched junction bases numbered 5, after V lost 3 bases and J lost 3 bases. From germline, CDR1 is MNHEY and CDR2 SMNVEV (reference sequence). The chain's CDR3 is CASSLSSGSTDTQYF. Here the CDR3 DNA reads TGTGCCAGCAGTTTGTCCAGCGGGAGTACAGATACGCAGTATTTT.

The CDR3 loop reads CASSRYAAGSDSPPRTF. CDR3 nucleotide sequence: TGCGCCAGCAGCCGATATGCGGCCGGCTCAGACAGCCCTCCCAGGACCTTC. The V and J genes are TRBV4-1 and TRBJ1-2; a weak D match, TRBD1 (5 bases). CDR3 length: 17 amino acids. Deletions cut 4 bases from V and 14 bases from J, with 32 bases between. In germline, CDR1 is MGHRA, CDR2 YSYEKL.

CDR3 nucleotides: TGCGCCAGCAGCCAAGTAATGCTCCCCTCGGGACAAAAGGAAAAACTGTTTTTT. Translated: CASSQVMLPSGQKEKLFF. The chain uses TRBV4-3 and TRBJ1-4; D is possibly TRBD1 (6 bases). Germline V gene sequence: CDR1 LGHNA, CDR2 YSLEER. The V and J ends lost 1 base and 8 bases respectively, with 23 bases between them. The CDR3 covers 18 residues.

The chain joins TRBV7-9 to TRBJ2-7; 9 nucleotides match TRBD1. J gave up 6 bases and V 5 bases, and 8 bases lay outside the gene matches. This CDR3 region has 14 residues. The germline gives CDR1 SEHNR, CDR2 FQNEAQ (reference sequence). The CDR3 sequence: CASSLSGTGLEQYF. The CDR3 DNA sequence: TGTGCCAGCAGCCTTTCCGGGACAGGGCTCGAGCAGTACTTC.

The CDR3 DNA reads TGTGCCAGCAGCGTAGGTCCGGGACAGCGATTAAGGACAGATACGCAGTATTTT. It encodes CASSVGPGQRLRTDTQYF. The chain recombines TRBV9 with TRBJ2-3; TRBD1 matches 7 bases. V dropped 0 bases and J dropped 3; count of bases not matched to a gene: 13. The CDR3 covers 18 residues. Germline CDR1 reads SGDLS; CDR2 reads YYNGEE.

This clone was picked up one time. V usage is TRBV13 and J usage is TRBJ2-1; TRBD1 agrees at 9 bases. The CDR3 has 17 residues. Germline V CDR1 and CDR2: PRHDT, FYEKMQ (reference sequence). The V gene end was trimmed by 4 bases and the J gene end by 4 bases; junction bases not matched to a gene: 11. The CDR3 loop is CASSSYRGRGVYNEQFF. The DNA of the CDR3 is TGTGCCAGCAGCTCTTACAGGGGGCGCGGGGTTTACAATGAGCAGTTCTTC.

This chain links TRBV30 with TRBJ1-1, with D unclear. The germline gives CDR1 GTSNPN, CDR2 SVGIG (reference sequence). The CDR3 spans 13 residues. V lost 4 bases and J 3 bases, leaving 12 bases between the germline ends. The CDR3 spells CAWTPGYDTEAFF. CDR3 coding DNA: TGTGCCTGGACTCCGGGATATGACACTGAAGCTTTCTTT.

This clone has only one observation. The chain couples TRBV7-6 to TRBJ1-1, with 7 bases matching TRBD1. CDR1 is SGHVS and CDR2 is FNYEAQ in the germline V gene. The CDR3 runs to 17 residues. Germline trimming cut 5 bases from V and 0 bases from J; bases unmatched to any gene: 12. The CDR3 here is CASSQTGTAPLNTEAFF. The CDR3 DNA is TGTGCCAGCAGCCAGACCGGGACAGCCCCCTTGAACACTGAAGCTTTCTTT.

CDR3 DNA: TGTGCCAGCAGCTTACCAGGGCCCACAGATACGCAGTATTTT. This gives the protein CASSLPGPTDTQYF. The rearrangement joins TRBV7-9 to TRBJ2-3; the D gene is possibly TRBD1 (5 bases). Germline-derived CDR1 and CDR2 are SEHNR and FQNEAQ (reference sequence). V lost 2 bases, J lost 2 bases, and 8 bases lay in between. The CDR3 is 14 amino acids.

The rearrangement links TRBV12-5 to TRBJ1-5; TRBD1 aligns across 8 bases. This CDR3 is 15 amino acids long. Germline V CDR1 and CDR2: LGHNT, FRNRAP. V was clipped by 5 bases and J by 7 bases; unmatched bases: 10. For the CDR3, the DNA is TGTGCTAGTGGTAACTCCGGACAGGGAACGCAGCCCCAGCATTTT. It translates to CASGNSGQGTQPQHF.

This clone was found a few times. This chain connects TRBV27 to TRBJ1-1; maybe TRBD1 (6 bases). V lost 5 bases, J lost 3 bases, and 13 bases lay in between. Germline V gene lookup returns CDR1 MNHEY and CDR2 SMNVEV (reference sequence). There are 14 residues in the CDR3. The CDR3 reads CASSRGQRHTEAFF. DNA for the CDR3: TGTGCCAGCAGTAGAGGACAGCGCCACACTGAAGCTTTCTTT.

The V call is TRBV9, the J call TRBJ1-2; tentatively, D is TRBD1 (6 bases). The CDR3 contains 13 residues. The V end was cut by 0 bases, the J end by 6 bases, with 9 bases between. Germline CDR1 and CDR2: SGDLS and YYNGEE. The chain's CDR3 is CASSVGQVDGYTF. The DNA of the CDR3 is TGTGCCAGCAGCGTAGGACAGGTTGATGGCTACACCTTC.

The chain has TRBV2 and TRBJ2-7, with 10 bases aligning to TRBD2. CDR3 length: 15 amino acids. V was clipped by 6 bases and J by 2 bases; unmatched bases: 7. Germline V CDR1 and CDR2: SNHLY, FYNNEI. The CDR3 sequence is CASRESAGGPYEQYF. DNA of the CDR3: TGTGCCAGCAGGGAGTCAGCGGGAGGGCCCTACGAGCAGTACTTC.

V is TRBV2 and J is TRBJ1-1; 7 bases are a match to TRBD1. Per germline, CDR1 SNHLY and CDR2 FYNNEI. The V segment lost 9 bases and the J segment 8 bases; nucleotides outside the gene matches: 9. The CDR3 covers 12 residues. The CDR3 loop reads CASFGTEQEAFF. The DNA of the CDR3 is TGTGCCAGTTTCGGGACAGAGCAAGAAGCTTTCTTT.

This chain joins TRBV18 and TRBJ2-1, with D possibly TRBD1 on 6 matching bases. Germline-derived CDR1 and CDR2 are KGHSH and LQKENI. The CDR3 totals 15 residues. With 1 base removed from V and 2 bases from J, the gap between germline ends came to 9 bases. The CDR3, as DNA: TGTGCCAGCTCACCACTGGGACACCCCTACAATGAGCAGTTCTTC. Translation: CASSPLGHPYNEQFF.

This chain links TRBV7-2 with TRBJ2-1, with D tentatively TRBD2 (6 bases). This CDR3 has 14 amino acids. Germline assignment: CDR1 SGHTA and CDR2 FQGNSA. V gave up 5 bases and J gave up 5 bases, with 13 bases separating them. Here the CDR3 DNA reads TGTGCCAGCAGCAGCCTGGGGGGAAACAATGAGCAGTTCTTC. It translates to CASSSLGGNNEQFF.

The rearrangement links TRBV5-6 to TRBJ1-2; TRBD1 agrees at 7 bases. Germline CDR1 SGHDT, CDR2 YYEEEE. V trimming: 0 bases; J trimming: 5 bases; junction bases outside the gene matches: 4. The CDR3 spans 14 residues. This CDR3 is CASSLEPRGYGYTF. DNA for the CDR3: TGTGCCAGCAGCTTGGAACCCAGGGGGTATGGCTACACCTTC. Filled out from reference TRBV5-6 and TRBJ1-2, the complete variable domain reads DAGVTQSPTHLIKTRGQQVTLRCSPKSGHDTVSWYQQALGQGPQFIFQYYEEEERQRGNFPDRFSGHQFPNYSSELNVNALLLGDSALYLCASSLEPRGYGYTFGSGTRLTVV.